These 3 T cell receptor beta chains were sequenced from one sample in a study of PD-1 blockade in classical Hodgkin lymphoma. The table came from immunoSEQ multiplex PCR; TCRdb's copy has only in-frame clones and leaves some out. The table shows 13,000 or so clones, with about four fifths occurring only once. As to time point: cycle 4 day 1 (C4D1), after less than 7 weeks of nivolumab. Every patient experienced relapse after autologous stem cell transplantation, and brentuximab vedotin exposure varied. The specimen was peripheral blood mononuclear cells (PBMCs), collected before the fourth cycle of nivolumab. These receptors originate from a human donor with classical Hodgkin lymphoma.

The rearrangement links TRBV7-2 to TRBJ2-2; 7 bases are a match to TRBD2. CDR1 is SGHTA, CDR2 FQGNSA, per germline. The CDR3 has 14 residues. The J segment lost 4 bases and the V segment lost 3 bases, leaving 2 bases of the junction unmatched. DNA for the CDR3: TGTGCCAGCAGCTTGGGACTATCCACCGGGGAGCTGTTTTTT. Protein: CASSLGLSTGELFF.

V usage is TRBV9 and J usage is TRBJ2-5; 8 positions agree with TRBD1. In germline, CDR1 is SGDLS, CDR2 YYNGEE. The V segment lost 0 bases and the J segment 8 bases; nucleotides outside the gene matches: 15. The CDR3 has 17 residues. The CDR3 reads CASSVGVQGAGFGTQYF. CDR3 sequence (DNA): TGTGCCAGCAGCGTAGGAGTCCAGGGGGCCGGTTTTGGAACCCAGTACTTC.

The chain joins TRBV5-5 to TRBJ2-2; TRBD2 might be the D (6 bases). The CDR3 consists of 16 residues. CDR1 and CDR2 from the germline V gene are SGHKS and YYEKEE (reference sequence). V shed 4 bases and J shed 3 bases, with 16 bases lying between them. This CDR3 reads CASSGLGGVDTGELFF. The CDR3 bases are TGTGCCAGCAGCGGCCTCGGCGGGGTTGACACCGGGGAGCTGTTTTTT. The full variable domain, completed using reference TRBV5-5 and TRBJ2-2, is DAGVTQSPTHLIKTRGQQVTLRCSPISGHKSVSWYQQVLGQGPQFIFQYYEKEERGRGNFPDRFSARQFPNYSSELNVNALLLGDSALYLCASSGLGGVDTGELFFGEGSRLTVL.